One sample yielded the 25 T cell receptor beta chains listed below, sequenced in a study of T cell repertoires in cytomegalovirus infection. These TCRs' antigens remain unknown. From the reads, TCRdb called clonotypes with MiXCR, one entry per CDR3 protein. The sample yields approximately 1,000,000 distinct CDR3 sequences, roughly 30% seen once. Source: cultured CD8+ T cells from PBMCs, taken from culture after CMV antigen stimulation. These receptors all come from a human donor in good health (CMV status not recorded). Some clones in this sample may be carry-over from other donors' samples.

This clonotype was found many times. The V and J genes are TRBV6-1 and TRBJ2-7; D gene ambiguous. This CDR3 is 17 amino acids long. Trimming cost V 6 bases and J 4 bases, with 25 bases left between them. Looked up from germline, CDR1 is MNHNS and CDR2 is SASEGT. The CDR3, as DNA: TGTGCCAGCAGCCTCGCCGGGCTAGATTCGGTAGAATACGAGCAGTACTTC. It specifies CASSLAGLDSVEYEQYF.

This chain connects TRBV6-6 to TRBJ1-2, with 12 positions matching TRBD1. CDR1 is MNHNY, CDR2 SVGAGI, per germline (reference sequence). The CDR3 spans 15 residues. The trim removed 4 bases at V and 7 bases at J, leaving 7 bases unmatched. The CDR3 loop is CASSSGQGAYFGYTF. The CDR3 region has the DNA TGTGCCAGCAGTTCGGGACAGGGGGCTTATTTTGGCTACACCTTC.

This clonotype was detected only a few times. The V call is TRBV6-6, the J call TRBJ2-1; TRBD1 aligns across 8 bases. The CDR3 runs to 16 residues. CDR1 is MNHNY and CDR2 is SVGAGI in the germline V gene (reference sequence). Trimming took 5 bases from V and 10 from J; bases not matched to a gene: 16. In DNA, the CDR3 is TGTGCCAGCAGTCGGCCGGTGACAGGGGTCGGAGGGGAGCAGTTCTTC. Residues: CASSRPVTGVGGEQFF.

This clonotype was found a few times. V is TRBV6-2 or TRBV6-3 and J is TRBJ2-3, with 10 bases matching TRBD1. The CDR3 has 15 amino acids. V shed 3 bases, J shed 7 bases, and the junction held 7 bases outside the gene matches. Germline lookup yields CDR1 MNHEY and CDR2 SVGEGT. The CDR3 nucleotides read TGTGCCAGCAGTTATGGACAGGGGGATTGGTATACGCAGTATTTT. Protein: CASSYGQGDWYTQYF.

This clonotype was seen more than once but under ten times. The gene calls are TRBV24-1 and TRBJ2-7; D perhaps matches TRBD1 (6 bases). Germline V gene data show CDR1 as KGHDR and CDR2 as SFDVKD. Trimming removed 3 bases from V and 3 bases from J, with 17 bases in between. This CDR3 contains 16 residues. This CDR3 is CATSDLNDRIYYEQYV. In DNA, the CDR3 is TGTGCCACCAGTGATCTCAACGACAGGATTTACTACGAGCAGTACGTC.

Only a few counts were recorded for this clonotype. This CDR3 is CSAPGTGYYNEQFF. CDR3 nucleotide sequence: TGCAGTGCTCCCGGGACAGGATACTACAATGAGCAGTTCTTC. This chain uses TRBV20-1 with TRBJ2-1; 8 positions agree with TRBD1. This CDR3 contains 14 residues. Germline V gene sequence: CDR1 DFQATT, CDR2 SNEGSKA (reference sequence). V shed 5 bases, J shed 3 bases, and the junction held 6 bases outside the gene matches.

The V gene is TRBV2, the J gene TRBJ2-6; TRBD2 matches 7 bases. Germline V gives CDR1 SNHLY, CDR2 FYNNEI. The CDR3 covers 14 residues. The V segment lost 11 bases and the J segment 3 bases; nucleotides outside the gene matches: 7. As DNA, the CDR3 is TGTGCCGCTTGGGAGGGAAATGGGGCCAACGTCCTGACTTTC. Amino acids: CAAWEGNGANVLTF.

In DNA, the CDR3 is TGCGCCAGCAGCGTGACAGGGAATAATGGCTACACCTTC. Its protein product is CASSVTGNNGYTF. V is TRBV5-1 and J is TRBJ1-2; TRBD1 agrees at 7 bases. Germline V gives CDR1 SGHRS, CDR2 YFSETQ. V shed 4 bases, J shed 6 bases, and the junction held 6 bases outside the gene matches. This CDR3 is 13 amino acids long.

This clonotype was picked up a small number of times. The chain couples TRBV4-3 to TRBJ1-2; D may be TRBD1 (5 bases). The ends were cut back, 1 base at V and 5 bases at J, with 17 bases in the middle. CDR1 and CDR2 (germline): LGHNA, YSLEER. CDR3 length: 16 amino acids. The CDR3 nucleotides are TGCGCCAGCAGCCAAGCGCGGACCGGGACCAATTATGGCTACACCTTC. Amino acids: CASSQARTGTNYGYTF.

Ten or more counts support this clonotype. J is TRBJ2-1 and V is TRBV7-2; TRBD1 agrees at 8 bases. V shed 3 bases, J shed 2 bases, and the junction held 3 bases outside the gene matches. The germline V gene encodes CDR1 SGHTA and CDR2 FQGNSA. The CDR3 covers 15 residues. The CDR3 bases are TGTGCCAGCAGCTTGACAGGGGAGGCCTACAATGAGCAGTTCTTC. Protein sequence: CASSLTGEAYNEQFF.

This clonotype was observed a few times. For the CDR3, the DNA is TGCAGTGCTAGGGACAGCCTTAGCACAGATACGCAGTATTTT. Residues: CSARDSLSTDTQYF. J is TRBJ2-3 and V is TRBV20-1; weak D call: TRBD1 (6 bases). CDR1 is DFQATT and CDR2 is SNEGSKA in the germline V gene (reference sequence). The ends were cut back, 3 bases at V and 0 bases at J, with 10 bases in the middle. CDR3 size: 14 residues.

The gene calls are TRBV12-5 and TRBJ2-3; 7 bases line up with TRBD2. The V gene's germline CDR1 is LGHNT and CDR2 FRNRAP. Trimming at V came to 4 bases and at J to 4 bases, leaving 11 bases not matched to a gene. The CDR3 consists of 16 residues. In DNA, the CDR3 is TGTGCTAGTGGTTCCTCGGGGGGAGAGTATCCAGATACGCAGTATTTT. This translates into CASGSSGGEYPDTQYF.

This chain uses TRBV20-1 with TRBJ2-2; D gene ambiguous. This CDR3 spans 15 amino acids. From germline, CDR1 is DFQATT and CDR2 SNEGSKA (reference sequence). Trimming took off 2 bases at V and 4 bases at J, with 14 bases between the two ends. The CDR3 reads CSARMEGHLTGELFF. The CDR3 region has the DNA TGCAGTGCTAGAATGGAAGGGCACCTCACCGGGGAGCTGTTTTTT.

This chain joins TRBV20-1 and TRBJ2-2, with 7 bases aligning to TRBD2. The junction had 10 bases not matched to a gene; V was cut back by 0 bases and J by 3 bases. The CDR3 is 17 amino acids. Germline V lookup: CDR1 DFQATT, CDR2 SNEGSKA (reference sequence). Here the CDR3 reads CSARDRSSGEYTGELFF. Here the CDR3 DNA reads TGCAGTGCTAGAGATCGGTCAAGCGGGGAGTACACCGGGGAGCTGTTTTTT.

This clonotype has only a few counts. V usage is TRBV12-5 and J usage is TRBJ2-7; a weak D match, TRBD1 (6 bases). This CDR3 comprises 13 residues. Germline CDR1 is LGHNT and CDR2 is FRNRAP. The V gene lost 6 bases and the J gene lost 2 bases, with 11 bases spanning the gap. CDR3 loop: CASGRGRTYEQYF. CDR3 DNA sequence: TGTGCTAGTGGCAGGGGCCGGACCTACGAGCAGTACTTC.

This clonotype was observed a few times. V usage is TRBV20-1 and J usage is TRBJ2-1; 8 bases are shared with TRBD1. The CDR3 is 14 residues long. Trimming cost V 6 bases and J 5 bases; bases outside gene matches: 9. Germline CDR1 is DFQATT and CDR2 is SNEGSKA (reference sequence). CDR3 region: CSAPPGQVNNEQFF. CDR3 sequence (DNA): TGCAGTGCCCCGCCGGGACAGGTAAACAATGAGCAGTTCTTC.

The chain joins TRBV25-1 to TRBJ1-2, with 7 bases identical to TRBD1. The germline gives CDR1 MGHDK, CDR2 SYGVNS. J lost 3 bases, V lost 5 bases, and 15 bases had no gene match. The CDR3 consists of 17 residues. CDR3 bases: TGTGCCAGCAGTTCCTTTAAGACAGGGTCTGGACACTATGGCTACACCTTC. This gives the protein CASSSFKTGSGHYGYTF.

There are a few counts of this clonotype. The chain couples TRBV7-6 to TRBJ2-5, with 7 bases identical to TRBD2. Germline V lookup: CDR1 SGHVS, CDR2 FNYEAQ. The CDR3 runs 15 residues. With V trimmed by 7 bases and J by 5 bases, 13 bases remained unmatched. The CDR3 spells CASTIGPQAGETQYF. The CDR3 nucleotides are TGTGCCAGCACTATAGGGCCCCAAGCGGGGGAGACCCAGTACTTC.

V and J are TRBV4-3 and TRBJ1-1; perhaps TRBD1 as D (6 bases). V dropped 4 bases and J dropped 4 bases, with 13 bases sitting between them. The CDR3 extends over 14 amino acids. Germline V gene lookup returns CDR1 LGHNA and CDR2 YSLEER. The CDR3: CASSLLTGITEAFF. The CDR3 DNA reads TGCGCCAGCAGCCTACTGACAGGTATCACTGAAGCTTTCTTT.

The CDR3 spells CASSQPLRGGGQETQYF. The CDR3 region has the DNA TGCGCCAGCAGCCAACCCCTAAGGGGGGGCGGCCAAGAGACCCAGTACTTC. The chain carries TRBV4-1 and TRBJ2-5; possibly TRBD2 for D (7 bases). Germline loops: CDR1 MGHRA, CDR2 YSYEKL. The V end lost 2 bases, the J end lost 1 base, and 17 bases lay between the germline ends. The CDR3 consists of 17 residues.

In DNA form, the CDR3 reads TGTGCCAGCAGCGAGGGACAGGGGGGGCTCGATGAGCAGTTCTTC. This codes for CASSEGQGGLDEQFF. The chain employs TRBV9 and TRBJ2-1; 11 positions match TRBD1. Germline values: CDR1 SGDLS, CDR2 YYNGEE. J was trimmed by 8 bases and V by 3 bases; bases with no gene match: 7. The CDR3 contains 15 residues.

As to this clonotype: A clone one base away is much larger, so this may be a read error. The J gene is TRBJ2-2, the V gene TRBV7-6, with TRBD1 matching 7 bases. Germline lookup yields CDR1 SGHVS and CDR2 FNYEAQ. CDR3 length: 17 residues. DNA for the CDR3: TGTGTCAGCAGCTTTCCCCCAAGGACAGGAGACACCGGGGAGCTGTTTTTT. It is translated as CVSSFPPRTGDTGELFF.

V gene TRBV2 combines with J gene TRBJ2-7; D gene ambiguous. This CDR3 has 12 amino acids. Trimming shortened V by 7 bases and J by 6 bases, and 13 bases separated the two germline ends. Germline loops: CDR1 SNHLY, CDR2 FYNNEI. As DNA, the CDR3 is TGTGCCAGCACTACGACGGCAATCGAGCAGTACTTC. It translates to CASTTTAIEQYF.

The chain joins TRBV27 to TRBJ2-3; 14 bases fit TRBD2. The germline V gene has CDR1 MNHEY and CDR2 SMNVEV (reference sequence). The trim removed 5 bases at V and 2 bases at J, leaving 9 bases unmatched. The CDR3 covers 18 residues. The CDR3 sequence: CASSRPGTSGGFTDTQYF. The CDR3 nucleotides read TGTGCCAGCAGTCGACCCGGGACTAGCGGGGGTTTCACAGATACGCAGTATTTT.

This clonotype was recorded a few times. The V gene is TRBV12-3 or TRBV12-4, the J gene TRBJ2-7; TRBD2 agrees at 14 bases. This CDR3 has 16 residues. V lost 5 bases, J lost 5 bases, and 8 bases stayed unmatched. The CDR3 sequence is CASSPRTSGGLDEQYF. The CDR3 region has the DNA TGTGCCAGCAGTCCGCGGACTAGCGGGGGGCTGGACGAGCAGTACTTC.